This is a list of T cell receptor beta chains from one sample in a study of T cells in Graves' hyperthyroidism and ophthalmopathy. Each CDR3 protein is one row after TCRdb ran MiXCR on the multiplex PCR reads. The table has 600,000 to 650,000 distinct CDR3 sequences, around 20% seen once. The specimen sequenced was blood. These TCRs come from a man aged 30 to 39 with Graves' ophthalmopathy. CDR3s include the opening cysteine and the closing phenylalanine or tryptophan. Each record gives: J gene, clone size, V gene, D gene, CDR3 protein, CDR3 DNA. D genes are given only for firm matches. For some rows the clone size is stated as once, few or many, or as a class when expanded; others skip it.

>TRBJ2-5|many|TRBV12-3/TRBV12-4|NA
CASSVTGWETQYF
TGTGCCAGCAGTGTTACGGGCTGGGAGACCCAGTACTTC
>TRBJ2-7|few|TRBV2|TRBD2
CASGRLAGVDEQYF
TGTGCCAGCGGCAGACTAGCGGGAGTCGACGAGCAGTACTTC
>TRBJ2-3|many|TRBV28|NA
CASSPGHNDQDTQYF
TGTGCCAGCAGTCCGGGACATAACGACCAAGATACGCAGTATTTT
>TRBJ1-2|many|TRBV12-3/TRBV12-4|NA
CASRRTEDYGYTF
TGTGCCAGCAGACGGACAGAAGACTATGGCTACACCTTC
>TRBJ2-7|NA|TRBV7-9|NA
CASSLHGTYEQYF
TGTGCCAGCAGCTTACACGGAACCTACGAGCAGTACTTC
>TRBJ1-5|many|TRBV18|NA
CASSIQSNQPQHF
TGTGCCAGCTCGATACAGAGCAATCAGCCCCAGCATTTT
>TRBJ1-4|NA|TRBV9|NA
CASSVASGGNEKLFF
TGTGCCAGCAGCGTAGCTTCAGGAGGTAATGAAAAACTGTTTTTT
>TRBJ2-1|few|TRBV27|TRBD2
CASSLGTSATEQFF
TGTGCCAGCAGTTTAGGGACTAGCGCTACTGAGCAGTTCTTC
>TRBJ2-1|many|TRBV28|TRBD2
CASRARAGPNEQFF
TGTGCCAGCAGGGCCCGAGCGGGACCCAATGAGCAGTTCTTC
>TRBJ2-1|few|TRBV4-2|NA
CASSQGSSGYNEQFF
TGTGCCAGCAGCCAAGGATCCAGCGGGTACAATGAGCAGTTCTTC
>TRBJ1-1|NA|TRBV15|NA
CATSRAGGGTEAFF
TGTGCCACCAGCAGAGCGGGAGGCGGCACTGAAGCTTTCTTT
>TRBJ2-1|NA|TRBV12-3/TRBV12-4|NA
CARSLALGHEQFF
TGTGCCAGAAGTTTAGCCCTGGGACATGAGCAGTTCTTC